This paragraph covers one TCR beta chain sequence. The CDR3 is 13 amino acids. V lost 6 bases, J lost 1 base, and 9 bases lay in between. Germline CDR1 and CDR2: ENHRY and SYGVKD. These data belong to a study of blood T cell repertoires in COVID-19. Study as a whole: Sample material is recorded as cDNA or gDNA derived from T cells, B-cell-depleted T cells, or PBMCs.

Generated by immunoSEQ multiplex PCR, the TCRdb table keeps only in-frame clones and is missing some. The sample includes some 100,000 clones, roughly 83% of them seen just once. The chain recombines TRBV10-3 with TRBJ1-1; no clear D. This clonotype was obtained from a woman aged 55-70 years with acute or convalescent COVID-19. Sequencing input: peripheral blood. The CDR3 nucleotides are TGTGCCATCAGGGTTAGCGAGAACACTGAAGCTTTCTTT. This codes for CAIRVSENTEAFF.